This TCR beta chain was sequenced during a study of blood T cells in healthy people across ages. Study-level background: The capture of about one barcoded beta molecule per two T cells was achieved by template switching.

This clonotype was found a few times. A second PCR, run for about 7 to 11 cycles, used a sample-barcoded 5' primer plus a J-beta primer mix. In TCRdb, the 5' RACE reads were re-called with MiXCR into one record per CDR3 protein. The table lists 700,000 to 900,000 distinct CDR3 sequences, 20% to 30% of them singletons. V was pared by 3 bases and J by 4 bases, with 12 bases between. Germline CDR1 and CDR2: DFQATT and SNEGSKA (reference sequence). There are 14 residues in the CDR3. These data are also associated with another study on T cells of mothers and their children. That investigation notes: Maternal samples each gave over 9.5 million TCR beta CDR3 reads, and child samples roughly 3 million each.

Sequences were obtained from blood. This sequence was found in a boy aged 5 to 17 in good health. V is TRBV20-1 and J is TRBJ1-4, with D maybe TRBD1 (6 bases). The CDR3 here is CSARGGADNEKLFF. As DNA, the CDR3 is TGCAGTGCTAGGGGGGGCGCGGATAATGAAAAACTGTTTTTT.